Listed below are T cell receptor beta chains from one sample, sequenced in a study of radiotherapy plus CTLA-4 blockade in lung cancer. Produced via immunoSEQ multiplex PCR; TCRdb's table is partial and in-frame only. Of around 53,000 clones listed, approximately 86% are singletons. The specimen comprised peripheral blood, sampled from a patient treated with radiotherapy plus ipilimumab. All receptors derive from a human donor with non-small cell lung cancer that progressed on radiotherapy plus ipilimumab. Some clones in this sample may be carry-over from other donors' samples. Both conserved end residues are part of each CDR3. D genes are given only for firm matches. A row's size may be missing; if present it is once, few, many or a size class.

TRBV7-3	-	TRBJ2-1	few	TGTGCCAGCAGCTTAAGCGGGGGCAGCTCCTACAATGAGCAGTTCTTC	CASSLSGGSSYNEQFF
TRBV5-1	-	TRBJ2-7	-	TGCGCCAGCAGCTTGGAACTAGCAGCTGACGAGCAGTACTTC	CASSLELAADEQYF
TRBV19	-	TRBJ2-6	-	TGTGCCAGCAACAGGGCTGGGGCCAACGTCCTGACTTTC	CASNRAGANVLTF
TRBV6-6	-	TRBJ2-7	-	TGTGCCAGCAGCCCTAGGGGCTACGAGCAGTACTTC	CASSPRGYEQYF
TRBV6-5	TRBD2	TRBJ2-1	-	TGTGCCAGCCTGTCGACTAGCGGAAACAATGAGCAGTTCTTC	CASLSTSGNNEQFF
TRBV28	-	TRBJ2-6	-	TGTGCCAGCCAGGGGTTTGGGGCCAACGTCCTGACTTTC	CASQGFGANVLTF
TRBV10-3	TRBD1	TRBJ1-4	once	TGTGCCATCAGACAGGGGTTAAGTGAAAAACTGTTTTTT	CAIRQGLSEKLFF
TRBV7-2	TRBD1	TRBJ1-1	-	TGTGCCAGCAGCTGGGGACAGAAGAACACTGAAGCTTTCTTT	CASSWGQKNTEAFF
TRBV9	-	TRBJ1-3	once	TGTGCCAGCAGCCCAGTCTCCTCTGGAAACACCATATATTTT	CASSPVSSGNTIYF
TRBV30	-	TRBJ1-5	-	TGTGCCTGGAGTGACGGGGGGAATCAGCCCCAGCATTTT	CAWSDGGNQPQHF
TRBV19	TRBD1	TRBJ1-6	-	TGTGCCAGTACCACGACAGGGGCTTCACCCCTCCACTTT	CASTTTGASPLHF
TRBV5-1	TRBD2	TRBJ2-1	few	TGCGCCAGCAGCTTTCGGACTAGCGGGTACAATGAGCAGTTCTTC	CASSFRTSGYNEQFF
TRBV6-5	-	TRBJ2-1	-	TGTGCCAGCAGTTACTCGGGGGGCGGGAGACATGAGCAGTTCTTC	CASSYSGGGRHEQFF
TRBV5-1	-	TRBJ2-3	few	TGCGCCAGCAGCTTGGAGGCCCTAGGTGATACGCAGTATTTT	CASSLEALGDTQYF
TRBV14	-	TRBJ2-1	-	TGTGCCAGCAGCCCGCTGGTCAGCTACAATGAGCAGTTCTTC	CASSPLVSYNEQFF
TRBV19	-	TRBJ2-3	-	TGTGCCAGTAAGGAGCAAGCGGGCACAGATACGCAGTATTTT	CASKEQAGTDTQYF